This TCR beta chain was obtained from a study of cytomegalovirus exposure and HLA in healthy donors. As regards this clone: The target antigen is unknown.

These donors counted as nominally healthy when sampled, but unrecorded immune exposures were likely. The study, taken as a whole, reports: Reportedly, diagnosis of cytomegalovirus status by the classifier showed high specificity and sensitivity. An analysis was carried out later, and it reportedly showed fewer N-insertions in an Asian-associated ancestry cluster than the approximately 610-donor mean. A highly shared variant cluster was judged a likely technical artifact.

Use of 60 Vbeta and 13 Jbeta primers characterized the PCR. The method was immunoSEQ multiplex PCR; TCRdb's version includes in-frame clones alone and lacks a portion of them. The table includes fewer than 200,000 clones, roughly 80% detected once. The CDR3 totals 15 residues. Per the germline V gene, CDR1 is MRHNA and CDR2 is SNTAGT. Losses at the gene ends were 6 bases for V and 2 bases for J; bases not matched to a gene: 5. The sample taken for sequencing was PBMCs. The rearrangement links TRBV6-4 to TRBJ2-1; 9 bases agree with TRBD2. The receptor's source is a woman younger than 35 in good health and CMV-seropositive. The CDR3 loop is CASSERGAAYNEQFF. DNA for the CDR3: TGTGCCAGCAGCGAGCGGGGGGCCGCCTACAATGAGCAGTTCTTC.